This TCR beta chain was identified in a study of PD-1 blockade in classical Hodgkin lymphoma. Time point here: cycle 4 day 1 (C4D1), after five to seven weeks of nivolumab. Each of the patients experienced relapse following autologous stem cell transplantation, and their brentuximab vedotin exposure differed. The length of the CDR3 is 16 residues. V was shortened by 0 bases and J by 4 bases, with 16 bases between the two germline ends. Germline assignment: CDR1 SGHRS and CDR2 YFSETQ. Profiled with immunoSEQ multiplex PCR; TCRdb holds only in-frame clones, not every one. The data hold about 61,000 clones, with 70% to 90% observed a single time.

This chain uses TRBV5-1 with TRBJ2-5, with no clear D. The source is a human donor with classical Hodgkin lymphoma. This specimen consisted of peripheral blood mononuclear cells (PBMCs), obtained before the fourth cycle of nivolumab. The CDR3 region is CASSLAGGIKGETQYF. The CDR3 nucleotides are TGCGCCAGCAGCTTGGCGGGCGGAATAAAGGGAGAGACCCAGTACTTC.